This TCR beta chain was recovered during a study of OX40 agonist ivuxolimab in advanced cancers. For the study at large: Patients were about 83% male with ages about 20 to 79, mean approximately 55.

As concerns this clone: Its target is unknown.

With 3 bases clipped from V and 7 bases from J, the junction kept 12 bases outside the gene matches. CDR3 size: 16 residues. CDR1 MDHEN and CDR2 SYDVKM come from the germline V gene. The study's findings and limits: Clonal expansion from baseline to week 6 occurred in both CD4+ and CD8+ T cells.

Only in-frame clones appear in the TCRdb table, and some are missing; sequencing was by immunoSEQ multiplex PCR. This sample has 65,000 to 75,000 clones, with 85% to 90% found just once. The starting material was CD4+ or CD8+ T cells sorted from blood, obtained in a trial of the OX40 agonist ivuxolimab. This receptor was identified in an adult with an advanced solid tumor such as melanoma, head and neck, liver or kidney cancer. The V and J genes are TRBV28 and TRBJ1-5, with 7 bases aligning to TRBD1. The CDR3: CASSFYRQGSSQPQHF. The CDR3 DNA reads TGTGCCAGCAGTTTCTATAGACAGGGTAGTAGCCAGCCCCAGCATTTT.